The 25 T cell receptor beta chains below were found in one sample sequenced in a study of blood T cell repertoires in COVID-19. Sequencing used immunoSEQ multiplex PCR; TCRdb keeps in-frame clones, though not all of them. The sample yields about 97,000 clones, roughly 87% seen once. Input material: peripheral blood. The source of these receptors is a man between 50 and 59 years old with active COVID-19.

The chain joins TRBV6-5 to TRBJ2-7; a weak D match, TRBD1 (7 bases). CDR1 and CDR2 from the germline V gene are MNHEY and SVGAGI. Trimming took 8 bases from V and 4 from J, leaving 15 bases between them. The CDR3 covers 13 residues. CDR3 nucleotides: TGTGCCAGCGCGGGCAGGGGGGCTTACGAGCAGTACTTC. Amino acid sequence: CASAGRGAYEQYF.

The V call is TRBV5-1, the J call TRBJ2-5; D perhaps matches TRBD2 (5 bases). V was clipped by 10 bases and J by 4 bases, with 17 bases between them. Germline V gene sequence: CDR1 SGHRS, CDR2 YFSETQ. The CDR3 has 13 residues. CDR3 DNA: TGCGCCGCCAGCCCGCGGGCGGGAGAGACCCAGTACTTC. The encoded protein is CAASPRAGETQYF.

The chain joins TRBV6-5 to TRBJ2-5, with TRBD2 matching over 13 bases. The CDR3 loop spans 14 amino acids. Germline CDR1 and CDR2: MNHEY and SVGAGI. The ends lost 5 bases at V and 5 bases at J; junction bases unmatched: 2. CDR3: CASSRTSGGETQYF. In DNA form, the CDR3 reads TGTGCCAGCAGTCGGACTAGCGGGGGCGAGACCCAGTACTTC.

CDR3 coding DNA: TGTGCCAGCAGTTATACTAGTGACACCGGGGAGCTGTTTTTT. It codes for CASSYTSDTGELFF. This chain uses TRBV6-6 with TRBJ2-2; D is perhaps TRBD2 (5 bases). The CDR3 loop spans 14 amino acids. Trimming removed 3 bases at V and 3 bases at J, with 8 bases between. CDR1 MNHNY and CDR2 SVGAGI come from the germline V gene (reference sequence).

The chain links TRBV18 to TRBJ2-3, with D unclear. V was pared by 3 bases and J by 0 bases, with 10 bases between. Germline V CDR1 and CDR2: KGHSH, LQKENI. The CDR3 runs to 15 residues. CDR3 nucleotide sequence: TGTGCCAGCTCACCTCCCTTGGAGAGCACAGATACGCAGTATTTT. It yields the protein CASSPPLESTDTQYF.

This clone occurred once. This chain uses TRBV7-9 with TRBJ2-1, with D perhaps matching TRBD2 (5 bases). V was trimmed by 6 bases and J by 7 bases, leaving 10 bases between them. This CDR3 has 12 residues. CDR1 and CDR2 (germline): SEHNR, FQNEAQ (reference sequence). CDR3 in DNA: TGTGCCAGCAGGCTAGCTAGAAATGAGCAGTTCTTC. Its protein product is CASRLARNEQFF.

This clone was counted once. The chain is built from TRBV7-9 and TRBJ1-4; maybe TRBD1 (6 bases). The CDR3 totals 17 residues. Trimming took off 3 bases at V and 8 bases at J, with 22 bases between the two ends. CDR1 and CDR2 from the germline V gene are SEHNR and FQNEAQ (reference sequence). The CDR3 DNA reads as TGTGCCAGCAGCTTGGTCCTGATGAAGGGGGAGAGGGAAAAACTGTTTTTT. Protein product: CASSLVLMKGEREKLFF.

This chain links TRBV27 with TRBJ1-1; D is unresolved. The germline V gene has CDR1 MNHEY and CDR2 SMNVEV (reference sequence). The CDR3 is 13 residues long. The ends were cut back, 6 bases at V and 0 bases at J, with 8 bases in the middle. The CDR3 DNA is TGTGCCAGCAGGCCAGGTGTGAACACTGAAGCTTTCTTT. Amino acids: CASRPGVNTEAFF.

The rearrangement links TRBV6-5 to TRBJ2-1; D is perhaps TRBD2 (6 bases). Trimming cost V 8 bases and J 4 bases, with 9 bases left between them. The CDR3 is 12 residues long. Germline CDR1 is MNHEY and CDR2 is SVGAGI. The CDR3 spells CASSGVYNEQFF. The CDR3 region has the DNA TGTGCCAGCTCGGGGGTATACAATGAGCAGTTCTTC.

The chain links TRBV19 to TRBJ2-6, with D perhaps TRBD2 (7 bases). The CDR3 has 16 residues. Germline lookup yields CDR1 LNHDA and CDR2 SQIVND (reference sequence). The V and J ends lost 7 bases and 4 bases respectively, with 17 bases between them. The DNA of the CDR3 is TGTGCCAGTACCCATGCGGGGGCGCTAGGGGCCAACGTCCTGACTTTC. Protein sequence: CASTHAGALGANVLTF. The entire variable domain, with the rest obtained from reference TRBV19 and TRBJ2-6, is as follows: DGGITQSPKYLFRKEGQNVTLSCEQNLNHDAMYWYRQDPGQGLRLIYYSQIVNDFQKGDIAEGYSVSREKKESFPLTVTSAQKNPTAFYLCASTHAGALGANVLTFGAGSRLTVL.

The chain is built from TRBV18 and TRBJ2-7; D ambiguous. The length of the CDR3 is 11 residues. Germline values: CDR1 KGHSH, CDR2 LQKENI. V was clipped by 3 bases and J by 4 bases, with 4 bases between them. The CDR3 bases are TGTGCCAGCTCACCCAATTACGAGCAGTACTTC. It encodes CASSPNYEQYF.

CDR3 sequence (DNA): TGCGCCAGCAGGGGGGGGCCATCGGGTTTGACAGATACGCAGTATTTT. Translating gives CASRGGPSGLTDTQYF. The chain carries TRBV5-1 and TRBJ2-3; a weak D match, TRBD2 (7 bases). Deletions cut 5 bases from V and 3 bases from J, with 19 bases between. CDR3 length: 16 residues. The germline gives CDR1 SGHRS, CDR2 YFSETQ. Full variable domain (missing parts from reference TRBV5-1 and TRBJ2-3): KAGVTQTPRYLIKTRGQQVTLSCSPISGHRSVSWYQQTPGQGLQFLFEYFSETQRNKGNFPGRFSGRQFSNSRSEMNVSTLELGDSALYLCASRGGPSGLTDTQYFGPGTRLTVL.

The chain couples TRBV5-1 to TRBJ1-5; 9 nucleotides agree with TRBD1. The CDR3 is 15 residues long. The ends lost 3 bases at V and 1 base at J; junction bases unmatched: 2. Germline V gives CDR1 SGHRS, CDR2 YFSETQ. The CDR3 loop reads CASSSGTGSNQPQHF. The CDR3 DNA is TGCGCCAGCAGCTCCGGGACAGGGAGCAATCAGCCCCAGCATTTT.

The chain is built from TRBV6-1 and TRBJ2-5; D is possibly TRBD2 (5 bases). The CDR3 is made up of 15 amino acids. Deletions cut 0 bases from V and 2 bases from J, with 10 bases between. Germline V gives CDR1 MNHNS, CDR2 SASEGT. This chain's CDR3 is CASSEAKRLQETQYF. Here the CDR3 DNA reads TGTGCCAGCAGTGAAGCGAAACGACTACAAGAGACCCAGTACTTC.

The V call is TRBV2, the J call TRBJ2-2; possibly TRBD2 for D (6 bases). CDR3 size: 14 residues. Germline V gene data show CDR1 as SNHLY and CDR2 as FYNNEI. V was trimmed by 7 bases and J by 7 bases, leaving 16 bases between them. The CDR3 reads CASTQTSRVGELFF. CDR3 nucleotides: TGTGCCAGCACCCAAACTAGCCGTGTCGGGGAGCTGTTTTTT.

The J gene is TRBJ2-7, the V gene TRBV12-3 or TRBV12-4, with TRBD1 as a possible D gene (6 bases). This CDR3 comprises 13 residues. Trimming stripped 3 bases from V and 6 bases from J, with 12 bases between. The CDR3 here is CASSFRTASEQYF. In nucleotides, the CDR3 is TGTGCCAGCAGTTTCAGGACAGCTAGCGAGCAGTACTTC.

The sample holds a few counts of this clone. The gene calls are TRBV3-1 (or the pseudogene TRBV3-2) and TRBJ1-3; D gene unclear. Germline lookup yields CDR1 LGHDT and CDR2 YNNKEL (reference sequence). The CDR3 length is 16 residues. V was shortened by 0 bases and J by 4 bases, with 13 bases between the two germline ends. The chain's CDR3 is CASSQDYQRMGNTIYF. DNA of the CDR3: TGTGCCAGCAGCCAAGATTATCAGAGGATGGGAAACACCATATATTTT.

The chain carries TRBV19 and TRBJ2-2; TRBD2 aligns across 8 bases. The ends lost 3 bases at V and 4 bases at J; junction bases unmatched: 4. Germline V gene lookup returns CDR1 LNHDA and CDR2 SQIVND (reference sequence). The length of the CDR3 is 15 residues. The CDR3 DNA is TGTGCCAGTAGTATTTCGGGGGGGAGCACCGGGGAGCTGTTTTTT. This encodes CASSISGGSTGELFF.

The rearrangement joins TRBV2 to TRBJ2-3, with unresolved D. Germline-derived CDR1 and CDR2 are SNHLY and FYNNEI. The V end lost 5 bases, the J end lost 0 bases, and 12 bases lay between the germline ends. This CDR3 contains 15 residues. The CDR3 DNA sequence: TGTGCCAGCAGTAGAGCCGAAACTAGCACAGATACGCAGTATTTT. As protein: CASSRAETSTDTQYF.

V usage is TRBV6-1 and J usage is TRBJ2-3; D is possibly TRBD1 (6 bases). Looked up from germline, CDR1 is MNHNS and CDR2 is SASEGT. The CDR3 consists of 16 residues. Trimming pared 1 base from V and 3 bases from J, leaving 14 bases between. The CDR3 loop reads CASSEGFAQGTDTQYF. CDR3 bases: TGTGCCAGCAGTGAAGGCTTCGCTCAGGGGACAGATACGCAGTATTTT.

The J gene is TRBJ1-2, the V gene TRBV7-2; 9 bases are a match to TRBD1. V lost 3 bases, J lost 5 bases, and 4 bases stayed unmatched. The CDR3 is 14 amino acids. CDR1 SGHTA and CDR2 FQGNSA come from the germline V gene. CDR3 protein: CASSFGDRAYGYTF. CDR3 coding DNA: TGTGCCAGCAGCTTTGGGGACAGGGCTTATGGCTACACCTTC.

The chain links TRBV12-3 or TRBV12-4 to TRBJ1-2; D possibly corresponds to TRBD1 (6 bases). The CDR3 totals 12 residues. The germline V and J ends were trimmed by 6 bases and 4 bases, with 9 bases remaining between them. The CDR3 bases are TGTGCCAGCAGGGACAGTTTCTATGGCTACACCTTC. Translation: CASRDSFYGYTF.

J is TRBJ2-7 and V is TRBV7-2; TRBD1 matches at 12 bases. Germline V lookup: CDR1 SGHTA, CDR2 FQGNSA. The CDR3 is 15 amino acids. J lost 6 bases, V lost 5 bases, and 8 bases had no gene match. CDR3 bases: TGTGCCAGCAGCATCACCGGGACAGGGGGCTCCGAGCAGTACTTC. Protein: CASSITGTGGSEQYF.

The rearrangement joins TRBV5-1 to TRBJ1-1; tentative D call: TRBD1 (5 bases). V gave up 0 bases and J gave up 7 bases, with 7 bases separating them. The CDR3 is made up of 12 amino acids. CDR1 and CDR2 from the germline V gene are SGHRS and YFSETQ. In DNA form, the CDR3 reads TGCGCCAGCAGCTTGGTAACAGGTGAAGCTTTCTTT. Encoded protein: CASSLVTGEAFF.

The chain is built from TRBV11-1 and TRBJ2-7; tentative D call: TRBD2 (7 bases). V shed 5 bases and J shed 4 bases, with 21 bases lying between them. The CDR3 length is 16 residues. Per germline, CDR1 SGHAT and CDR2 FQDESV (reference sequence). CDR3 sequence (DNA): TGTGCCAGCAGCCCACTTCGGTCGGGGGGCCTGTACGAGCAGTACTTC. Translated: CASSPLRSGGLYEQYF. Full variable domain (missing parts from reference TRBV11-1 and TRBJ2-7): EAEVAQSPRYKITEKSQAVAFWCDPISGHATLYWYRQILGQGPELLVQFQDESVVDDSQLPKDRFSAERLKGVDSTLKIQPAELGDSAMYLCASSPLRSGGLYEQYFGPGTRLTVT.